The source of this TCR beta chain is a study of T cells after yellow fever vaccination. Study-level findings and limits: Most primary-vaccination clones reappeared after the booster (approximately 96% CD4, 75% to 90% CD8). FACS-sorted repertoires could harbor abundant contaminating bulk-population clonotypes. A minor fraction of clonotypes spanned both CD4 and CD8 compartments.

Points on this clonotype: Antigen unknown.

J was trimmed by 4 bases and V by 5 bases; bases with no gene match: 4. The CDR3 runs to 14 residues. Using its own MiXCR run on the 5' RACE reads, TCRdb lists one record per CDR3 protein. The data show under 300,000 distinct CDR3 sequences, less than 9% seen once. The clonotype originates from a young man who received the YFV17D yellow fever vaccine. The starting material was CD4+ T cells sorted from PBMCs, obtained 15 days after the yellow fever booster vaccination. The gene calls are TRBV12-3 or TRBV12-4 and TRBJ1-1; 10 bases are shared with TRBD1. CDR3 coding DNA: TGTGCCAGCAGTCCTGACAGGGGGCTCACTGAAGCTTTCTTT. This gives the protein CASSPDRGLTEAFF.